The text below deals with one T cell receptor (beta chain). Its target is not known. The entry originates in a study of cytomegalovirus exposure and HLA in healthy donors. Study information: Ancestry clustering placed about 86% of some 400 genotyped donors in the Caucasian-associated cluster. Study-level results: An assumption of roughly uniform sequencing depth across donors underlay the presence/absence analyses. A missense variant in DCLRE1C was later tied to TCR beta V- and J-gene trimming.

It was with 60 Vbeta and 13 Jbeta primers that the PCR ran. Data came from immunoSEQ multiplex PCR; TCRdb stores just in-frame clones and leaves some out. The sample consists of about 95,000 clones, about three quarters of them appearing once. Input material: PBMCs. This sequence originates from a man between 60 and 75 years old in good health and CMV-seronegative.

CDR3 sequence (DNA): TGTGCCAGCAGCTTGGCCTGGAGGACGTTAAGCACTGAAGCTTTCTTT. Translation: CASSLAWRTLSTEAFF. V usage is TRBV5-5 and J usage is TRBJ1-1; D remains unclear. The CDR3 length is 16 residues. Trimming left V 0 bases short and J 4 bases short, with 16 bases between. The germline V gene has CDR1 SGHKS and CDR2 YYEKEE (reference sequence).